This TCR beta chain was captured in a study of blood T cell repertoires in COVID-19. The overall study: Samples came from the United States, Italy and Spain, spanning acute and convalescent COVID-19.

Germline V lookup: CDR1 SNHLY, CDR2 FYNNEI. J was trimmed by 5 bases and V by 6 bases; bases with no gene match: 7. There are 13 residues in the CDR3. The data were produced by immunoSEQ multiplex PCR, yet TCRdb's version contains in-frame clones alone and is incomplete. The table lists about 120,000 clones, 87% of them singletons. The TCR comes from a woman in her forties or fifties with acute or convalescent COVID-19. The rearrangement uses TRBV2 and TRBJ2-7, with TRBD2 matching over 7 bases. The sample taken for sequencing was peripheral blood. The CDR3 loop is CASSNLGGNEQYF. Here the CDR3 DNA reads TGTGCCAGCAGCAACCTGGGAGGGAACGAGCAGTACTTC.